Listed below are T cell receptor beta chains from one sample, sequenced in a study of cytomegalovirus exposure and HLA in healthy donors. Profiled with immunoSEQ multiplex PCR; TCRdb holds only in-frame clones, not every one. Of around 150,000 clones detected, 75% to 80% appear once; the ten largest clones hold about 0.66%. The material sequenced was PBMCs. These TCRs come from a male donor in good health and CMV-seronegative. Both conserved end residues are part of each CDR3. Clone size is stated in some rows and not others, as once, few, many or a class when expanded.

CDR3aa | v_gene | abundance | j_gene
CASSVSRDRVMNEQFF | TRBV9 | few | TRBJ2-1
CAISVSAGVGGELFF | TRBV10-3 | - | TRBJ2-2
CASSLAQETQYF | TRBV6-1 | - | TRBJ2-5
CAISDRDNRTYEQYF | TRBV10-3 | - | TRBJ2-7
CASSVASRGGQETQYF | TRBV9 | - | TRBJ2-5
CASSYSMGQGVEQYF | TRBV6-5 | - | -
CASSFAGGDTGELFF | TRBV11-3 | - | TRBJ2-2
CASSLRGSEDIQYF | TRBV7-2 | - | TRBJ2-4
CASSVGGHGGELFF | TRBV19 | - | TRBJ2-2
CASSKKNRGRGLRNTIYF | TRBV21-1 | few | TRBJ1-3
CAWNPGSREAFF | TRBV30 | - | TRBJ1-1
CASSPGQGARTEAFF | TRBV9 | few | TRBJ1-1
CASTAGVGGVETQYF | TRBV9 | - | TRBJ2-5
CASSVAGQGTEQYF | TRBV9 | - | TRBJ2-7
CASSVGGSESYEQYF | TRBV9 | - | TRBJ2-7
CASSAPGQGNYGYTF | TRBV7-8 | - | TRBJ1-2
CASSYPTSGGIDEQFF | TRBV6-5 | - | TRBJ2-1
CASSFLGQREYETQYF | TRBV6-6 | - | TRBJ2-5
CASSRDRGPHF | TRBV6-5 | - | TRBJ1-5
CASSNRTSGGGEQFF | TRBV5-1 | - | TRBJ2-1
CASSFRGGDTQYF | TRBV5-1 | - | TRBJ2-3
CASSSGDRSNTEAFF | TRBV5-5 | - | TRBJ1-1
CASSLGADQPQHF | TRBV7-6 | - | TRBJ1-5
CASSEWARGTYNEQFF | TRBV6-1 | - | TRBJ2-1
CSSRSNRDTEAFF | TRBV7-9 | - | TRBJ1-1
CASSYSGGLGGADTQYF | TRBV7-9 | few | TRBJ2-3
CASSGTGLRKKLFF | TRBV6-5 | - | TRBJ1-4
CASTSTRGRTEAFF | TRBV5-1 | - | TRBJ1-1
CASSPSSGMGEQFF | TRBV9 | - | TRBJ2-1
CAWSPPPSDRQNYGYTF | TRBV30 | once | TRBJ1-2
CASSPGQGTGEQYF | TRBV5-4 | - | TRBJ2-7
CASSLGTGGGSTEAFF | TRBV27 | once | TRBJ1-1
CASSSEAQGAYNEQFF | TRBV7-3 | - | TRBJ2-1
CASSQGTSGSTTYEQYF | TRBV5-1 | few | TRBJ2-7
CAWSSLYNSPLHF | TRBV30 | few | TRBJ1-6
CASSPGLAGGTGELFF | TRBV27 | - | TRBJ2-2
CASSIPGQYSNQPQHF | TRBV19 | - | TRBJ1-5
CASSYEGGWTPLHF | TRBV6-6 | - | TRBJ1-6
CAISQQGNEQFF | TRBV10-3 | - | TRBJ2-1
CASMRRGNQVPYGYTF | TRBV19 | - | TRBJ1-2
CASKSDTQNGYTF | TRBV2 | - | TRBJ1-2
CASSFFLTASSYNSPLHF | TRBV5-8 | - | TRBJ1-6
CASSQGRGTEAFF | TRBV4-1 | - | TRBJ1-1
CASSPREAGELFF | TRBV5-1 | - | TRBJ2-2
CASSLMESSGSYEQFF | TRBV5-5 | - | TRBJ2-1
CASSDSRPSGSSYNEQFF | TRBV6-4 | - | TRBJ2-1
CASSMTGALDTEAFF | TRBV27 | few | TRBJ1-1